This TCR beta chain was recovered during a study of response to subunit inactivated influenza vaccine. General study results and limits: It was the authors' suggestion that each seasonal influenza vaccination recruits few new T cells.

This CDR3 has 13 amino acids. The germline gives CDR1 LNHDA, CDR2 SQIVND (reference sequence). The V end was cut by 5 bases, the J end by 6 bases, with 12 bases between. On this clonotype itself: Its matching antigen is unknown.

TCRdb analysed the RT-PCR reads with MiXCR anew, one entry per CDR3 protein. The repertoire holds about 520,000 distinct CDR3 sequences, with around 25% as singletons. V is TRBV19 and J is TRBJ2-3; D possibly corresponds to TRBD2 (5 bases). The source was CD4+ T cells sorted from PBMCs, collected approximately 5 days after vaccination. The TCR sequence derives from a man over 45 who received an inactivated influenza vaccine. The CDR3 nucleotides read TGTGCCAGTAGTTCTCGGGGATACGATACGCAGTATTTT. This gives the protein CASSSRGYDTQYF.